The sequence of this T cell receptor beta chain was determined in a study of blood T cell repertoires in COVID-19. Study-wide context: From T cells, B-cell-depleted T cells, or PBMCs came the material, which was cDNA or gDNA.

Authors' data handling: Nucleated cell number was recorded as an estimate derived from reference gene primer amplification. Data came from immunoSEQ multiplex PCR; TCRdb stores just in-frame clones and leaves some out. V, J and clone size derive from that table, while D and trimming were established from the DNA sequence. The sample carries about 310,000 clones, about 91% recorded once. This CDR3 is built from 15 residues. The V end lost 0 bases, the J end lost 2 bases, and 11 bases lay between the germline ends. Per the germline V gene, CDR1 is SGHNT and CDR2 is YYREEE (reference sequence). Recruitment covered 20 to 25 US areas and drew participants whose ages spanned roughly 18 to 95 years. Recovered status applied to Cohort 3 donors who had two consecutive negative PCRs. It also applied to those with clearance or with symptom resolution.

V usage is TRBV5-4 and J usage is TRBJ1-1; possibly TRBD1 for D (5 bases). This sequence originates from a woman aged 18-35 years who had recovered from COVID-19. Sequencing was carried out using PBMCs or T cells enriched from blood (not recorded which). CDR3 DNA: TGTGCCAGCAGCTTGGTCGGCAGGGTCAACACTGAAGCTTTCTTT. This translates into CASSLVGRVNTEAFF.